The 9 T cell receptor beta chains below were found in one sample sequenced in a study of T cell changes during pregnancy in multiple sclerosis. Measured with immunoSEQ multiplex PCR; TCRdb has only the in-frame clones, and not every one. Among some 70,000 clones listed, around nine tenths were seen once. The material was CD4+ T cells from peripheral blood mononuclear cells, obtained in the third trimester of pregnancy. The receptors originated from a female donor in good health, enrolled as a control in a pregnancy study.

The chain uses TRBV29-1 and TRBJ1-6; 8 nucleotides line up with TRBD1. This CDR3 is 14 amino acids long. The junction had 10 bases not matched to a gene; V was cut back by 6 bases and J by 9 bases. Germline CDR1 reads SQVTM; CDR2 reads ANQGSEA. The CDR3 bases are TGCAGCGTGCAATTAGACAGGGGAGGTTCACCCCTCCACTTT. It encodes CSVQLDRGGSPLHF.

This chain uses TRBV29-1 with TRBJ1-1, with D tentatively TRBD1 (6 bases). The CDR3 spans 11 residues. The germline V and J ends were trimmed by 4 bases and 6 bases, with 9 bases remaining between them. Germline V gene data show CDR1 as SQVTM and CDR2 as ANQGSEA. The chain's CDR3 is CSVAGGPEAFF. DNA of the CDR3: TGCAGCGTTGCCGGGGGGCCTGAAGCTTTCTTT. The full variable domain, in which reference TRBV29-1 and TRBJ1-1 provide the parts outside the CDR3, is SAVISQKPSRDICQRGTSLTIQCQVDSQVTMMFWYRQQPGQSLTLIATANQGSEATYESGFVIDKFPISRPNLTFSTLTVSNMSPEDSSIYLCSVAGGPEAFFGQGTRLTVV.

The CDR3 DNA reads as TGTGCCAGCAGTCCTACGACTAATTGGCGGGGGACCTACGAGCAGTACTTC. Protein product: CASSPTTNWRGTYEQYF. This chain connects TRBV27 to TRBJ2-7; 7 bases agree with TRBD2. CDR3 length: 17 residues. CDR1 is MNHEY and CDR2 is SMNVEV in the germline V gene (reference sequence). With V trimmed by 5 bases and J by 2 bases, 15 bases remained unmatched.

This chain joins TRBV2 and TRBJ1-1; 8 positions agree with TRBD1. With 6 bases clipped from V and 4 bases from J, the junction kept 10 bases outside the gene matches. The CDR3 totals 15 residues. The germline V gene encodes CDR1 SNHLY and CDR2 FYNNEI. The CDR3 region has the DNA TGTGCCAGCAGCCAGGGACAGGCCGTACTCACTGAAGCTTTCTTT. This gives the protein CASSQGQAVLTEAFF.

CDR3 DNA sequence: TGTGCCAGCAGAAACCACTCATCCGGGACTTTTTGGGGCACTGAAGCTTTCTTT. Translating it yields CASRNHSSGTFWGTEAFF. The gene calls are TRBV5-4 and TRBJ1-1; maybe TRBD1 (5 bases). CDR1 is SGHNT, CDR2 YYREEE, per germline (reference sequence). This CDR3 region has 18 residues. The V end lost 5 bases, the J end lost 4 bases, and 27 bases lay between the germline ends.

The V gene is TRBV2, the J gene TRBJ1-5; perhaps TRBD1 as D (5 bases). Germline CDR1 is SNHLY and CDR2 is FYNNEI. The CDR3 extends over 16 amino acids. Deletions cut 4 bases from V and 6 bases from J, with 19 bases between. The CDR3 loop reads CASSVPKTEDIQPQHF. CDR3 bases: TGTGCCAGCAGTGTCCCTAAAACTGAGGACATTCAGCCCCAGCATTTT.

V gene TRBV18 combines with J gene TRBJ2-1; 12 nucleotides match TRBD1. This CDR3 is built from 18 residues. V trimming: 5 bases; J trimming: 9 bases; junction bases outside the gene matches: 17. The germline V gene has CDR1 KGHSH and CDR2 LQKENI. The CDR3 protein is CASSSKGTGTGGYGEQFF. Here the CDR3 DNA reads TGTGCCAGCTCATCAAAAGGAACCGGGACAGGGGGCTATGGTGAGCAGTTCTTC.

This clone has just a few counts. The rearrangement links TRBV5-4 to TRBJ1-1; 9 nucleotides agree with TRBD1. The CDR3 loop spans 17 amino acids. CDR1 is SGHNT and CDR2 is YYREEE in the germline V gene (reference sequence). With 4 bases clipped from V and 7 bases from J, the junction kept 17 bases outside the gene matches. CDR3 nucleotides: TGTGCCAGCAGCCGGGCAACAGGGGGCGCCCAGGTTGGTGAAGCTTTCTTT. Amino acids: CASSRATGGAQVGEAFF.

V is TRBV6-5 and J is TRBJ1-5, with 10 bases matching TRBD1. This CDR3 comprises 15 residues. V trimming: 5 bases; J trimming: 9 bases; junction bases outside the gene matches: 10. CDR1 is MNHEY and CDR2 is SVGAGI in the germline V gene. For the CDR3, the DNA is TGTGCCAGCAGTCCCACCGGGACAGGGGTGTGGCCCCAGCATTTT. Protein product: CASSPTGTGVWPQHF.